These 20 T cell receptor beta chains originate from one sample sequenced in a study of OX40 agonist ivuxolimab in advanced cancers. Here immunoSEQ multiplex PCR was the method, and the copy in TCRdb shows in-frame clones only, minus some. The repertoire holds roughly 25,000 clones, with approximately 90% as singletons. This specimen was CD4+ or CD8+ T cells sorted from blood, taken in a trial of the OX40 agonist ivuxolimab. The receptors were gathered from an adult with an advanced solid tumor such as melanoma, head and neck, liver or kidney cancer.

The chain employs TRBV19 and TRBJ1-1, with D possibly being TRBD1 (6 bases). V was cut by 5 bases and J by 3 bases, with 7 bases left in between. From germline, CDR1 is LNHDA and CDR2 SQIVND (reference sequence). The length of the CDR3 is 12 residues. CDR3 nucleotides: TGTGCCAGTAGTTACAGGGACACTGAAGCTTTCTTT. It yields the protein CASSYRDTEAFF.

This chain joins TRBV11-3 and TRBJ1-5; 7 positions agree with TRBD1. V trimming: 3 bases; J trimming: 7 bases; junction bases outside the gene matches: 9. CDR1 and CDR2 from the germline V gene are SGHNT and YENEEA. The CDR3 runs 15 residues. CDR3 sequence reads: CASSFWARGEQPQHF. The CDR3 coding sequence is TGTGCCAGCAGCTTCTGGGCCAGGGGGGAACAGCCCCAGCATTTT.

This clone was counted between two and nine times. This sequence joins TRBV6-5 and TRBJ1-5, with D possibly being TRBD1 (6 bases). The CDR3 is 12 residues long. V gave up 7 bases and J gave up 10 bases, with 14 bases separating them. The germline gives CDR1 MNHEY, CDR2 SVGAGI. In DNA, the CDR3 is TGTGCCAGCACCGACGGGGGCGGCCCCCAGCATTTT. Its translation: CASTDGGGPQHF.

The chain employs TRBV6-1 and TRBJ1-4; weak D call: TRBD1 (6 bases). V lost 2 bases and J 0 bases, leaving 19 bases between the germline ends. The CDR3 spans 19 residues. Germline CDR1 and CDR2: MNHNS and SASEGT. The chain's CDR3 is CASSEILRYREATNEKLFF. Here the CDR3 DNA reads TGTGCCAGCAGTGAAATACTTCGTTACAGGGAAGCAACTAATGAAAAACTGTTTTTT.

This chain links TRBV14 with TRBJ2-5, with 9 bases identical to TRBD2. The junction had 12 bases not matched to a gene; V was cut back by 3 bases and J by 4 bases. CDR1 SGHDN and CDR2 FVKESK come from the germline V gene. The CDR3 extends over 17 amino acids. The DNA of the CDR3 is TGTGCCAGCAGCCACCCTAGGGTTAGCGGGAGTAGAGAGACCCAGTACTTC. Translated: CASSHPRVSGSRETQYF. Based on the CDR3 plus reference TRBV14 and TRBJ2-5, the full variable domain is EAGVTQFPSHSVIEKGQTVTLRCDPISGHDNLYWYRRVMGKEIKFLLHFVKESKQDESGMPNNRFLAERTGGTYSTLKVQPAELEDSGVYFCASSHPRVSGSRETQYFGPGTRLLVL.

The V call is TRBV5-6, the J call TRBJ2-7, with D perhaps matching TRBD2 (6 bases). Germline V CDR1 and CDR2: SGHDT, YYEEEE. The CDR3 has 14 amino acids. The V end lost 0 bases, the J end lost 5 bases, and 12 bases lay between the germline ends. The CDR3 nucleotides are TGTGCCAGCAGCTTGGCGGGACTGTCCCACGAGCAGTACTTC. Translation: CASSLAGLSHEQYF.

This clone appeared once. The chain links TRBV6-1 to TRBJ1-3; unclear D gene. The CDR3 extends over 13 amino acids. Trimming cost V 7 bases and J 2 bases, with 9 bases left between them. Germline lookup yields CDR1 MNHNS and CDR2 SASEGT. The CDR3 is CASTQATGNTIYF. The CDR3 region has the DNA TGTGCCAGCACCCAGGCGACTGGAAACACCATATATTTT.

This clone was seen a few times. The CDR3 here is CASSENLAGYQETQYF. CDR3 bases: TGTGCCAGCAGTGAAAACCTAGCGGGGTACCAAGAGACCCAGTACTTC. V and J are TRBV2 and TRBJ2-5, with TRBD2 matching 9 bases. V lost 2 bases, J lost 0 bases, and 4 bases stayed unmatched. The CDR3 is 16 residues long. CDR1 is SNHLY, CDR2 FYNNEI, per germline.

The chain joins TRBV5-6 to TRBJ2-1; D may be TRBD2 (5 bases). V shed 0 bases and J shed 8 bases, with 12 bases lying between them. The CDR3 spans 14 residues. Germline values: CDR1 SGHDT, CDR2 YYEEEE. The CDR3 sequence is CASSLVITSYEQFF. The DNA of the CDR3 is TGTGCCAGCAGCTTGGTGATCACTAGTTATGAGCAGTTCTTC.

V gene TRBV2 combines with J gene TRBJ2-5, with D tentatively TRBD2 (5 bases). Trimming left V 4 bases short and J 5 bases short, with 14 bases between. Germline CDR1 and CDR2: SNHLY and FYNNEI. The CDR3 has 14 residues. This CDR3 is CASSGSGFRETQYF. Written as DNA, the CDR3 is TGTGCCAGCAGTGGCTCGGGGTTCAGGGAGACCCAGTACTTC.

The chain couples TRBV4-1 to TRBJ2-3; no clear D. In germline, CDR1 is MGHRA, CDR2 YSYEKL. Trimming removed 1 base at V and 2 bases at J, with 4 bases between. The CDR3 length is 13 residues. CDR3 loop: CASSQVITDTQYF. The CDR3 DNA reads as TGCGCCAGCAGCCAAGTTATCACAGATACGCAGTATTTT.

Comments on this clone: The sample holds other DNA sequences that translate to the same CDR3. The V call is TRBV7-9, the J call TRBJ1-1, with D hard to call. The CDR3 loop spans 11 amino acids. Germline lookup yields CDR1 SEHNR and CDR2 FQNEAQ (reference sequence). Deletions cut 1 base from V and 5 bases from J, with 2 bases between. The CDR3 DNA sequence: TGTGCCAGCAGCTTAGTTACTGAAGCTTTCTTT. Protein: CASSLVTEAFF.

The V gene is TRBV27, the J gene TRBJ2-7; D gene ambiguous. Germline V gives CDR1 MNHEY, CDR2 SMNVEV (reference sequence). V lost 4 bases and J 2 bases, leaving 15 bases between the germline ends. The CDR3 sequence is 15 residues long. CDR3 DNA: TGTGCCAGCAGTTCACGCGGAACCACCACCTACGAGCAGTACTTC. Its protein product is CASSSRGTTTYEQYF.

Here the CDR3 reads CASSLGTSGPYNEQFF. The CDR3 DNA is TGTGCCAGCAGCTTAGGCACTAGCGGACCGTACAATGAGCAGTTCTTC. This chain links TRBV7-8 with TRBJ2-1; 8 bases fit TRBD2. The trim removed 1 base at V and 4 bases at J, leaving 6 bases unmatched. There are 16 residues in the CDR3. CDR1 is SGHVS and CDR2 is FQNEAQ in the germline V gene.

The rearrangement uses TRBV19 and TRBJ2-3; 11 nucleotides align to TRBD2. The CDR3 sequence is 18 residues long. CDR1 is LNHDA, CDR2 SQIVND, per germline (reference sequence). The ends lost 3 bases at V and 0 bases at J; junction bases unmatched: 8. The CDR3 protein is CASSIGPWTSGSTDTQYF. CDR3 nucleotide sequence: TGTGCCAGTAGTATCGGACCGTGGACTAGCGGGAGCACAGATACGCAGTATTTT.

The CDR3 bases are TGTGCCAGCAGCTTTATGAACACTGAAGCTTTCTTT. Protein: CASSFMNTEAFF. The V call is TRBV5-6, the J call TRBJ1-1; D is uncertain. CDR1 SGHDT and CDR2 YYEEEE come from the germline V gene. The V end was cut by 2 bases, the J end by 0 bases, with 2 bases between. CDR3 length: 12 amino acids.

J is TRBJ1-6 and V is TRBV7-9; D unclear. The CDR3 length is 17 residues. V was clipped by 5 bases and J by 7 bases, with 21 bases between them. Germline V CDR1 and CDR2: SEHNR, FQNEAQ (reference sequence). This CDR3 is CASSPKRIGLGNSPLHF. The CDR3 DNA follows: TGTGCCAGCAGCCCCAAACGAATAGGGCTCGGAAATTCACCCCTCCACTTT. Full variable domain (remainder filled in from reference TRBV7-9 and TRBJ1-6): DTGVSQNPRHKITKRGQNVTFRCDPISEHNRLYWYRQTLGQGPEFLTYFQNEAQLEKSRLLSDRFSAERPKGSFSTLEIQRTEQGDSAMYLCASSPKRIGLGNSPLHFGNGTRLTVT.

The chain employs TRBV25-1 and TRBJ1-1; a possible D gene is TRBD1 (5 bases). Germline CDR1 reads MGHDK; CDR2 reads SYGVNS. There are 16 residues in the CDR3. Trimming cost V 4 bases and J 2 bases, with 17 bases left between them. CDR3 region: CASSGRWGGTNTEAFF. In DNA form, the CDR3 reads TGTGCCAGCAGTGGGCGTTGGGGGGGGACTAACACTGAAGCTTTCTTT.

This sequence joins TRBV7-9 and TRBJ2-4; 7 nucleotides agree with TRBD1. The J segment lost 14 bases and the V segment lost 6 bases, leaving 10 bases of the junction unmatched. The CDR3 covers 12 residues. From germline, CDR1 is SEHNR and CDR2 FQNEAQ (reference sequence). The CDR3 reads CASSLSIGQEYF. CDR3 nucleotides: TGTGCCAGCAGTTTATCAATAGGACAGGAGTACTTC.

This clone appeared once. The rearrangement uses TRBV11-2 and TRBJ2-1; 15 nucleotides match TRBD2. The trim removed 6 bases at V and 9 bases at J, leaving 3 bases unmatched. The CDR3 length is 14 residues. Germline V lookup: CDR1 SGHAT, CDR2 FQNNGV. The CDR3 loop is CASRGLAGGIEQFF. DNA for the CDR3: TGTGCCAGCAGGGGACTAGCGGGAGGCATTGAGCAGTTCTTC.